This TCR delta chain was observed in a study of Vδ1+ human thymocytes. General study findings and limits: Thymic TRG and TRD repertoires appeared highly polyclonal, with Gaussian CDR3 length distributions. Approximately 20% of thymic delta-chain sequences were Vdelta2, with few Vdelta3, unlike blood Vdelta1+ controls.

Points on this clone: Its target is not known. The junction differs from germline at one of its ends, possibly a read error.

Purity of the sorted Vdelta1+ thymocytes ranged from about 98% to 99.6%. The CDR3 runs to 17 residues. Germline V gene data show CDR1 as NSMFDY and CDR2 as ISSIKDK. RNA was extracted from the cells and then reverse transcribed. CDR3 amplicons came from multiplex PCR with pooled V-gene forward and constant-region reverse primers. TCRdb re-identified clones in the multiplex PCR reads via CATT. The repertoire holds about 50,000 delta-chain clones, with over 12% as singletons. The chain joins TRAV29/DV5 to TRDJ1, with a weak D call TRDD2 (5 bases). Sequencing input: Vdelta1+ gamma-delta thymocytes from the thymus. Stated subset: FACS-sorted CD3+ TCRalphabeta- TCRVdelta1+ TCRVdelta2- thymocytes. The TCR sequence derives from a girl less than two years old who had congenital heart surgery. CDR3 sequence (DNA): TGTGCAGCATGTTTTCCGGAACTGACGCCCTACACCGATAAACCCATCTTT. This encodes CAACFPELTPYTDKPIF.